Sequencing of this TCR beta chain was carried out in a study of CD8 T cells in ankylosing spondylitis. Study findings and constraints: As reported, disease-linked clones showed significant enrichment in matched ankylosing spondylitis synovial fluid. Reports of some motif variants in reactive arthritis synovial fluid and blood predate this one. Clones linked to disease, bearing a CD8+ phenotype, were relatively rare in peripheral blood.

Molecular-barcoded quantitative 5'-RACE produced these TCR beta libraries. One entry per CDR3 protein results from TCRdb running MiXCR on the 5' RACE reads. The sample yields approximately 45,000 distinct CDR3 sequences, more than 9.5% seen once. About this clonotype itself: No antigen is known for it.

V was cut by 4 bases and J by 1 base, with 10 bases left in between. The CDR3 extends over 14 amino acids. Per the germline V gene, CDR1 is SNHLY and CDR2 is FYNNEI. The chain is built from TRBV2 and TRBJ2-5, with a tentative D call TRBD1 (5 bases). What was sequenced was blood, either unsorted or a sorted T cell fraction (not recorded which). This TCR came from a male donor with ankylosing spondylitis or in good health (not recorded which). The CDR3 protein is CASSGRGTQETQYF. The CDR3 nucleotides are TGTGCCAGCAGTGGTAGGGGAACCCAAGAGACCCAGTACTTC. The full variable domain, its missing parts supplied by reference TRBV2 and TRBJ2-5, is EPEVTQTPSHQVTQMGQEVILRCVPISNHLYFYWYRQILGQKVEFLVSFYNNEISEKSEIFDDQFSVERPDGSNFTLKIRSTKLEDSAMYFCASSGRGTQETQYFGPGTRLLVL.